Described below is a single TCR beta chain sequence and its context. This sample was included in a study of shared clonotypes between healthy human individuals. Study at large: Aged 18 to 49, the donors were a couple of women and three men.

The donors were all Caucasian adults (living in Nashville, Tennessee). CD4+ cells yielded CD45RA+ naive and CD45RA-negative memory subsets. Germline V gene data show CDR1 as SGHRS and CDR2 as YFSETQ. The CDR3 covers 16 residues. Trimming cost V 4 bases and J 2 bases, with 19 bases left between them. In the authors' workflow: Filtering differed since immunoSEQ provided only junctions, with no quality scores. Measured with immunoSEQ multiplex PCR; TCRdb has only the in-frame clones, and not every one. That table is the source of V, J and clone size, and D and trimming were worked out from the DNA. This repertoire shows some 2.3 million clones, more than 80% found once; its top ten account for roughly 0.36%.

Sample: naive CD4+ T cells from PBMCs. Documented subset: CD45RA+ positively selected. This receptor was identified in a man between 18 and 35 years old in good health. Some clones in this sample may be carry-over from other donors' samples. This chain connects TRBV5-1 to TRBJ2-7; D is undetermined. DNA for the CDR3: TGCGCCAGCAGCCCCGAGCAAGTGGGTGCAACCTACGAGCAGTACTTC. Translating gives CASSPEQVGATYEQYF.